Here is one TCR beta chain with its context. Its target is not known. The record originates from a study of a mutant IDH1 vaccine in newly diagnosed glioma. Background on the study: Visits V12 and V13 fell at weeks 35 and 47, respectively.

V lost 6 bases and J lost 0; bases outside the gene matches: 7. The CDR3 contains 15 residues. Germline V gene sequence: CDR1 WSHSY, CDR2 SAAADI. Data came from immunoSEQ multiplex PCR; TCRdb stores just in-frame clones and leaves some out. The sample holds some 29,000 clones, 79% seen once. The time point: week 35, safety follow-up. Each vaccine dose was 300 ug of mutant IDH1 20-mer peptide, with topical imiquimod. The patients were given eight vaccinations, one each in weeks 1, 3, 5, 7, 11, 15, 19 and 23. The chain is built from TRBV10-2 and TRBJ2-5; TRBD1 matches 7 bases. The origin of this receptor is a woman aged 25-40 years with glioma. Some clones in this sample may be carry-over from other donors' samples. The sample in question was PBMCs, obtained from a glioma patient whose treatment included an IDH1 peptide vaccine. This chain's CDR3 is CASRASRGYQETQYF. The DNA of the CDR3 is TGCGCCAGCAGGGCCTCCAGGGGGTACCAAGAGACCCAGTACTTC.